This T cell receptor beta chain is drawn from a study of T cell responses to AZD1222 COVID-19 vaccine. Clones were read by immunoSEQ multiplex PCR, and TCRdb kept only the in-frame ones, dropping some. Here the sample spans about 39,000 clones, approximately 85% being singletons. This clone was detected only once. V dropped 5 bases and J dropped 2 bases, with 10 bases sitting between them. The CDR3 has 13 residues. Germline V gene data show CDR1 as MNHEY and CDR2 as SMNVEV (reference sequence). The V and J genes are TRBV27 and TRBJ2-7; D unresolved. This clonotype originated in an adult who received the MenACWY meningococcal vaccine as a control. Sequences were derived from peripheral blood, sampled 28 days after the second dose of the MenACWY control vaccine. CDR3 nucleotide sequence: TGTGCCAGCAGTCTCAGGCCCCCCTACGAGCAGTACTTC. Protein sequence: CASSLRPPYEQYF.